A selection of T cell receptor beta chains follows, all from one sample in a study of T-cell reconstitution after alpha-beta-depleted transplantation in children. A single record per CDR3 protein comes from TCRdb applying MiXCR to the PCR reads. Of a few hundred thousand distinct CDR3 sequences in the sample, nearly 10% were seen once. The sequencing here drew on PBMCs from the stem cell graft donor, taken from the stem cell graft. The receptor source for this set is a human donor who donated a stem cell graft to a child with SCID. The CDR3 runs from the conserved cysteine through the conserved F or W. Each record gives: J gene, D gene, CDR3 length, V gene, clone size, CDR3 protein, CDR3 DNA. A D gene is named only where the DNA matches it firmly. Where a row states a size, it is once, few, many or the class of an expanded clone; other rows omit it.

j_gene: TRBJ2-6
d_gene: TRBD1
len: 16
v_gene: TRBV6-5
abundance: few
CDR3aa: CASSWSGTVTANVLTF
CDR3nt: TGTGCCAGCAGTTGGTCCGGGACAGTCACCGCCAACGTCCTGACTTTC

j_gene: TRBJ1-1
d_gene: TRBD1
len: 18
v_gene: TRBV12-3/TRBV12-4
abundance: few
CDR3aa: CASSKGPGTAQMNTEAFF
CDR3nt: TGTGCCAGCAGTAAGGGTCCCGGGACAGCCCAAATGAACACTGAAGCTTTCTTT

j_gene: TRBJ2-7
d_gene: -
len: 14
v_gene: TRBV7-9
abundance: many
CDR3aa: CASSSAGLPYEQYF
CDR3nt: TGTGCCAGCAGTTCGGCGGGCTTGCCCTACGAGCAGTACTTC

j_gene: TRBJ1-2
d_gene: -
len: 18
v_gene: TRBV2
abundance: -
CDR3aa: CASSEAGLRGSSADGYTF
CDR3nt: TGTGCCAGCAGTGAAGCGGGGTTGCGGGGGTCTAGCGCGGATGGCTACACCTTC

j_gene: TRBJ2-4
d_gene: -
len: 17
v_gene: TRBV4-1
abundance: few
CDR3aa: CASSQVLGTQAKNIQYF
CDR3nt: TGCGCCAGCAGCCAAGTCTTAGGGACGCAGGCCAAAAACATTCAGTACTTC

j_gene: TRBJ2-1
d_gene: -
len: 14
v_gene: TRBV2
abundance: -
CDR3aa: CASTKTAPFNEQFF
CDR3nt: TGTGCCAGCACCAAGACAGCCCCTTTTAATGAGCAGTTCTTC

j_gene: TRBJ1-2
d_gene: -
len: 10
v_gene: TRBV2
abundance: -
CDR3aa: CASRDHGYTF
CDR3nt: TGTGCCAGCCGTGACCACGGCTACACCTTC

j_gene: TRBJ2-3
d_gene: TRBD1
len: 15
v_gene: TRBV6-5
abundance: few
CDR3aa: CASSYQGENTDTQYF
CDR3nt: TGTGCCAGCAGTTATCAGGGGGAGAACACAGATACGCAGTATTTT

j_gene: TRBJ1-5
d_gene: -
len: 15
v_gene: TRBV20-1
abundance: few
CDR3aa: CSARHSSGSNQPQHF
CDR3nt: TGCAGTGCTAGACACTCCTCGGGCAGCAATCAGCCCCAGCATTTT

j_gene: TRBJ2-7
d_gene: TRBD1
len: 15
v_gene: TRBV20-1
abundance: -
CDR3aa: CSASSTGGMSYEQYF
CDR3nt: TGCAGTGCTAGCTCGACAGGGGGAATGTCCTACGAGCAGTACTTC